This TCR beta chain emerged from a study of T-cell reconstitution after alpha-beta-depleted transplantation in children (TCRdb year 2016). Regarding the research as a whole: The study quantitatively tracked T-cell immune reconstitution after TCRalphabeta/CD19-depleted allogeneic hematopoietic cell transplantation in children using TCR repertoire profiling.

There are 13 amino acids in the CDR3, from cysteine to phenylalanine inclusive. Of all the DNA, just the CDR3 is kept, 39 bases in frame from base 1. The junction shows trimming of 6 bases on V and 7 bases on J, plus 15 bases between the germline ends. Looking up the germline V gene yields CDR1 SNHLY and CDR2 FYNNEI. Findings and caveats that apply to the study as a whole: Over the following months the frequencies of hyperexpanded clones went down, and after one year T-cell counts and TCRbeta diversity were mostly credited to newly produced T cells. In some patients, high TCRbeta diversity at day 60 was attributed to recipient T cells and intrathymic progenitors that had survived conditioning. The apparently early alphabetaT-cell count recovery about two months after transplant was reportedly dependent on only several hundred rapidly expanded clones derived from non-depleted graft cells.

This clonotype showed up many times. The antigen it binds to is not known. Per-base quality was not reported, and no clone a single base away is much larger than it. The library was made by PCR. The sequencing machine was an Illumina HiSeq 2500. TCR libraries were prepared with molecular barcoding, using unique molecular identifiers to normalize TCRbeta repertoire quantification. Using fastp at Q25 and MiXCR, TCRdb reprocessed the public reads and kept productive beta chains. Rows are unified per CDR3 protein, each entry keeping the most common DNA and genes. Recorded for this sample are about 170,000 distinct CDR3 sequences; roughly 10% of them occurred a single time. The ten largest clones represent approximately 13% of the sample. This sample's treatment or condition label indicates: allogeneic hematopoietic cell transplantation with graft depleted of TCRalphabeta T cells and CD19 B cells. Transplant recipients were children who received TCRalphabeta/CD19-depleted allogeneic hematopoietic cell grafts.

The sequencing used PBMCs, collected before TCRalphabeta/CD19-depleted stem cell transplant. Here the chain combines TRBV2 and TRBJ1-2; TRBD1 is perhaps the D gene, given 6 matching bases. The origin of this receptor is a boy aged 2-15 years with acute myeloid leukemia, due to receive a stem cell transplant. The encoded CDR3 is CASRLQGISGYTF. The DNA sequence reads TGTGCCAGCAGGTTACAGGGAATAAGTGGCTACACCTTC. The variable domain in full, with residues beyond the CDR3 obtained from the reference TRBV2 and TRBJ1-2 genes, is EPEVTQTPSHQVTQMGQEVILRCVPISNHLYFYWYRQILGQKVEFLVSFYNNEISEKSEIFDDQFSVERPDGSNFTLKIRSTKLEDSAMYFCASRLQGISGYTFGSGTRLTVV.